The sequence of this TCR beta chain was determined in a study of preoperative IRX-2 immunotherapy in early breast cancer. Trimming at V came to 6 bases and at J to 2 bases, leaving 5 bases not matched to a gene. The CDR3 loop spans 14 amino acids. Germline CDR1 and CDR2: MNHGY and SAAAGT. Clones were sequenced by immunoSEQ multiplex PCR, and TCRdb holds only the in-frame ones, with some missing. The table includes roughly 27,000 clones, roughly four fifths detected once. Treatment noted: preoperative locoregional IRX-2 cytokine immunotherapy. Samples came from a phase Ib trial of preoperative locoregional IRX-2 cytokine immunotherapy.

The TCR was taken from a human donor with breast cancer. The specimen was obtained from a patient treated with IRX-2 immunotherapy. The chain has TRBV6-8 and TRBJ2-7, with 9 bases aligning to TRBD1. The DNA of the CDR3 is TGTGCCAGCAGGAAGGGACAGGGCACCTACGAGCAGTACTTC. Residues: CASRKGQGTYEQYF.